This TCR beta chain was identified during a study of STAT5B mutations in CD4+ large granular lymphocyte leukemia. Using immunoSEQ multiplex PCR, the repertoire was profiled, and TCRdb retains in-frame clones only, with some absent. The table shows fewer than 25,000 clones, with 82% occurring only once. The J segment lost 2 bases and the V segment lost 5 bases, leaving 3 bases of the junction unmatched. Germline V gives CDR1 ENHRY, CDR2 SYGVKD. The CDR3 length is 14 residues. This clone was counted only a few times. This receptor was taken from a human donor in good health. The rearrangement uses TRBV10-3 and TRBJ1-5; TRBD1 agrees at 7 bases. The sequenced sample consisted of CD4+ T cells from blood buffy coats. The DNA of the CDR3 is TGTGCCATCAGTAATGACAGGGGCAATCAGCCCCAGCATTTT. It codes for CAISNDRGNQPQHF.